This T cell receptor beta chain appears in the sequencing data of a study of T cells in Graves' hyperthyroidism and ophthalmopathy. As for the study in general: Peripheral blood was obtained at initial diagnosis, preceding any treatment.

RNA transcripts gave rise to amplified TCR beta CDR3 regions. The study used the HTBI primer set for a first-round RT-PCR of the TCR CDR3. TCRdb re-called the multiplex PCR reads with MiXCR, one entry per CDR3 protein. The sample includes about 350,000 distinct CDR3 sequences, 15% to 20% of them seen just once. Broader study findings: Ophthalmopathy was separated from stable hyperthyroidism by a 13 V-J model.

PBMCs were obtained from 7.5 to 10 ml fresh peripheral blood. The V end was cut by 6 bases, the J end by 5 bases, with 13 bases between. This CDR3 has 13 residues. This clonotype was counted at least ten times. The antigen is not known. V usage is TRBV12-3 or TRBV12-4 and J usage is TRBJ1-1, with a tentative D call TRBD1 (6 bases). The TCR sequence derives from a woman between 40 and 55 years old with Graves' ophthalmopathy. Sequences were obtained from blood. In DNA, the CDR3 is TGTGCCAGCAGCCCCAGGGGTTTTACTGAAGCTTTCTTT. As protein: CASSPRGFTEAFF.